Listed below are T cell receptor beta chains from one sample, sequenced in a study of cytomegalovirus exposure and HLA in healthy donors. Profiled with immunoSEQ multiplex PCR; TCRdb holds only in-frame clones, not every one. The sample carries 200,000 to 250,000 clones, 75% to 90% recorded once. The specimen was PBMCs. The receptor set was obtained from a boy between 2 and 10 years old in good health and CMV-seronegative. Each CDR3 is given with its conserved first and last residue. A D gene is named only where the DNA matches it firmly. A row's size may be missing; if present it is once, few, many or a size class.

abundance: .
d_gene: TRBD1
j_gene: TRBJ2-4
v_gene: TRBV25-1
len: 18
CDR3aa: CASSGRDSLSLAKNIQYF
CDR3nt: TGTGCCAGCAGTGGCCGGGACAGCTTGAGCTTAGCCAAAAACATTCAGTACTTC

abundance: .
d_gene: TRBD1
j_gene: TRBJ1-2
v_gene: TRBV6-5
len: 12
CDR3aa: CASSSGGRGYTF
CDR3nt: TGTGCCAGCAGTTCAGGGGGCCGTGGCTACACCTTC

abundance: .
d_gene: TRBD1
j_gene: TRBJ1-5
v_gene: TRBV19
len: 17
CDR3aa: CASSIGPTGGAGQPQHF
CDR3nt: TGTGCCAGTAGTATAGGCCCGACAGGGGGCGCAGGTCAGCCCCAGCATTTT

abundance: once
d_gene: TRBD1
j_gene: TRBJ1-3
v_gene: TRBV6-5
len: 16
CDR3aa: CASSYSGGLSGNTIYF
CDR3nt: TGTGCCAGCAGTTATTCAGGGGGTCTCTCTGGAAACACCATATATTTT

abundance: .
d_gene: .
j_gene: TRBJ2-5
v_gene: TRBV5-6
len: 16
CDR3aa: CASSLMSGDEQETQYF
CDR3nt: TGTGCCAGCAGCTTGATGTCAGGGGACGAACAAGAGACCCAGTACTTC

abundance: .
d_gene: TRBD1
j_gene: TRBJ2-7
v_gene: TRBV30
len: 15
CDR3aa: CASTPNRDRGREQYF
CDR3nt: TGTGCCTCCACCCCCAACCGGGACAGGGGGCGCGAGCAGTACTTC

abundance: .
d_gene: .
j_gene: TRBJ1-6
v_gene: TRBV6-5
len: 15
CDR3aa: CASSYLRQHNSPLHF
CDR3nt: TGTGCCAGCAGTTACCTTCGACAGCATAATTCACCCCTCCACTTT

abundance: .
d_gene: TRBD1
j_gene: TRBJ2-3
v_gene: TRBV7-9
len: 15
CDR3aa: CASSPQGGSTDTQYF
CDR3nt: TGTGCCAGCAGCCCACAGGGGGGTTCGACAGATACGCAGTATTTT

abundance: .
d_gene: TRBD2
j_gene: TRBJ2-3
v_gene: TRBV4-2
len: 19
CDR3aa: CASSQESGRLAGVPDTQYF
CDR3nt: TGTGCCAGCAGCCAAGAGTCCGGAAGGCTAGCGGGAGTCCCAGATACGCAGTATTTT

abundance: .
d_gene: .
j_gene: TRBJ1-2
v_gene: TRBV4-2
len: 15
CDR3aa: CASSQDARSNYGYTF
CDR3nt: TGTGCCAGCAGCCAAGACGCCAGATCTAACTATGGCTACACCTTC

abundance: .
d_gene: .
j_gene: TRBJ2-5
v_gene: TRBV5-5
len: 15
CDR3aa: CASSLSKIYQETQYF
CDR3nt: TGTGCCAGCAGCTTGTCTAAGATTTACCAAGAGACCCAGTACTTC

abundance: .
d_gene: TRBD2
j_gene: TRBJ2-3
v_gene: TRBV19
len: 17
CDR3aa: CASSSRTSGRVTDTQYF
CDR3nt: TGTGCCAGTAGTTCCAGGACTAGCGGGAGGGTCACAGATACGCAGTATTTT

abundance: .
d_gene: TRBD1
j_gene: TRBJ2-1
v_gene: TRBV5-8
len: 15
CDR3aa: CASSTGQGVGNEQFF
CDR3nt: TGTGCCAGCAGTACGGGACAGGGGGTTGGCAATGAGCAGTTCTTC

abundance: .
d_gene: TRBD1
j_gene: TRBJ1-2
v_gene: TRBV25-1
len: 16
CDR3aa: CASRGGQGAIPYGYTF
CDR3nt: TGTGCCAGCAGGGGCGGACAGGGGGCGATTCCTTATGGCTACACCTTC

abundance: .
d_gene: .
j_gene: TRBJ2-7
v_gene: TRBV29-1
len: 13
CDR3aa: CSVRQTSSYEQYF
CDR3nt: TGCAGCGTAAGACAGACCAGCTCCTACGAGCAGTACTTC

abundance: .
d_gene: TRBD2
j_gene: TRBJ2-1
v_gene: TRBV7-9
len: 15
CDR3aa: CASGIAGVEGDEQFF
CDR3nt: TGTGCCAGTGGGATAGCGGGAGTGGAGGGAGACGAGCAGTTCTTC

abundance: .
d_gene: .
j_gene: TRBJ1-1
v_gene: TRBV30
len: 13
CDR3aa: CAWIFAGNTEAFF
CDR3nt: TGTGCCTGGATATTTGCGGGAAACACTGAAGCTTTCTTT

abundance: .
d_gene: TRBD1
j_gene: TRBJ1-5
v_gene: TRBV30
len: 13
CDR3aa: CAWSQGVEQPQHF
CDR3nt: TGTGCCTGGAGTCAGGGGGTTGAACAGCCCCAGCATTTT